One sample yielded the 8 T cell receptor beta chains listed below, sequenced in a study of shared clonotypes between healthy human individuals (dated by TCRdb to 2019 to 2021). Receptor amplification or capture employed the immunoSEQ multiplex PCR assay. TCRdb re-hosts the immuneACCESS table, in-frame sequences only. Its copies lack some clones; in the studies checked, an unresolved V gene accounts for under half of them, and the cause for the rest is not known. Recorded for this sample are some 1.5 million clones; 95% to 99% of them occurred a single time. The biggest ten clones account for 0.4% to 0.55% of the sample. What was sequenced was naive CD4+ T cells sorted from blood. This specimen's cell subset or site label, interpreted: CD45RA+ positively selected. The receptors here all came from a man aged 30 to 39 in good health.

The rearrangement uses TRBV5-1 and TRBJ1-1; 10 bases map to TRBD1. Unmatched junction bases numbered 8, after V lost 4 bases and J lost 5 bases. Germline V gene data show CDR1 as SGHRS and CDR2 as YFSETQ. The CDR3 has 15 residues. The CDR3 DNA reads TGCGCCAGCAGCCCCGCGGGGGACAGGGGAACTGAAGCTTTCTTT. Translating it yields CASSPAGDRGTEAFF. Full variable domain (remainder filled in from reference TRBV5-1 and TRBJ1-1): KAGVTQTPRYLIKTRGQQVTLSCSPISGHRSVSWYQQTPGQGLQFLFEYFSETQRNKGNFPGRFSGRQFSNSRSEMNVSTLELGDSALYLCASSPAGDRGTEAFFGQGTRLTVV.

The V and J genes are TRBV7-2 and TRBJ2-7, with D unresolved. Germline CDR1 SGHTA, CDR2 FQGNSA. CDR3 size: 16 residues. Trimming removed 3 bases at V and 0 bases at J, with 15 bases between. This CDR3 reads CASSFPSRVSSYEQYF. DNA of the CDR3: TGTGCCAGCAGCTTTCCTTCTCGGGTTAGCTCCTACGAGCAGTACTTC.

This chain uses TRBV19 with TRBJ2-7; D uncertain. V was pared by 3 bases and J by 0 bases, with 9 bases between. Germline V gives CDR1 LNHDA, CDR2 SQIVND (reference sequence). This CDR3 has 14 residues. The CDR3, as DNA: TGTGCCAGTAGTATCGGCGGTAACTCCTACGAGCAGTACTTC. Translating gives CASSIGGNSYEQYF.

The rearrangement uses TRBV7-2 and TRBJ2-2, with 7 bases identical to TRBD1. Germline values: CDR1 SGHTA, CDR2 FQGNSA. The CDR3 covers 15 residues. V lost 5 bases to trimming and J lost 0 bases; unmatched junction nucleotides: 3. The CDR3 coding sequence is TGTGCCAGCAGCCGGGACAGCACGAACACCGGGGAGCTGTTTTTT. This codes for CASSRDSTNTGELFF.

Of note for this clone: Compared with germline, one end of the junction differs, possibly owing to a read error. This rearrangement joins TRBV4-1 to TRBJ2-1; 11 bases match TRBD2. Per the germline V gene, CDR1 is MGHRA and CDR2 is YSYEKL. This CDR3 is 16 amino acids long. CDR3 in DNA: TGCGCCAGCAGCCAACCCATTCAAGTACTAGCGGGAGTATTGGTCTTC. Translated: CASSQPIQVLAGVLVF.

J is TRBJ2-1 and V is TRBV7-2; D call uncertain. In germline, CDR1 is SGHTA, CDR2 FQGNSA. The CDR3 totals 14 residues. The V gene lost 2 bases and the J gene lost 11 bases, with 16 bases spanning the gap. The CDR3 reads CASSLSSTGTKQFF. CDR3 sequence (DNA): TGTGCCAGCAGCTTATCATCCACCGGTACAAAGCAGTTCTTC.

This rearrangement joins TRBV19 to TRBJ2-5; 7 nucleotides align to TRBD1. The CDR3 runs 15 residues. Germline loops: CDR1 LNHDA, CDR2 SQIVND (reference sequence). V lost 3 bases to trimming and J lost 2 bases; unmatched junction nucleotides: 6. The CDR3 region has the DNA TGTGCCAGTAGTATCGACAGGGTGAGGCAAGAGACCCAGTACTTC. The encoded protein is CASSIDRVRQETQYF.

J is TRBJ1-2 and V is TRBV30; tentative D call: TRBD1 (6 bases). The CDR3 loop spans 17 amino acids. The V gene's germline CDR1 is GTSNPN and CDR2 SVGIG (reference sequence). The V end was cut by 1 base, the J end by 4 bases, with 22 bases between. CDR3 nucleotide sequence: TGTGCCTGGAGTGCTAGCGCAGGGGCCTACCCCGCCTATGGCTACACCTTC. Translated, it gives CAWSASAGAYPAYGYTF.